Here is one T cell receptor beta chain with its context. What it recognizes is unknown. The table came from immunoSEQ multiplex PCR; TCRdb's copy has only in-frame clones and leaves some out. The sample yields roughly 73,000 clones, roughly 80% seen once. The CDR3 runs to 12 residues. Deletions cut 7 bases from V and 5 bases from J, with 11 bases between. Looked up from germline, CDR1 is MNHEY and CDR2 is SVGAGI. The data were obtained in a study of OX40 agonist ivuxolimab in advanced cancers. Study details: With ivuxolimab, an agonistic anti-OX40 (CD134) antibody, patients were treated. General study results and limits: There was clonal expansion of CD4+ and CD8+ blood T cells by week 6 at 0.1 to 3.0 mg/kg. Partial responders at 0.1-3.0 mg/kg showed near-lowest clonal expansion.

Sequences were derived from CD4+ or CD8+ T cells sorted from blood, sampled in a trial of the OX40 agonist ivuxolimab. The sequence came from an adult with an advanced solid tumor such as melanoma, head and neck, liver or kidney cancer. This chain connects TRBV6-5 to TRBJ1-2; D may be TRBD1 (5 bases). The CDR3: CASTYGGYGYTF. CDR3 DNA: TGTGCCAGCACCTACGGGGGTTATGGCTACACCTTC.